This TCR beta chain was profiled in a study of OX40 agonist ivuxolimab in advanced cancers. Profiling relied on immunoSEQ multiplex PCR, and the TCRdb table lists in-frame clones only, not all of them. In the table there are about 35,000 clones, less than 90% of which are singletons. The V gene end was trimmed by 0 bases and the J gene end by 1 base; junction bases not matched to a gene: 4. CDR3 length: 16 residues. Germline loops: CDR1 SGHRS, CDR2 YFSETQ. The V gene is TRBV5-1, the J gene TRBJ2-3, with TRBD2 matching 8 bases. The sequenced sample was CD4+ or CD8+ T cells sorted from blood, obtained in a trial of the OX40 agonist ivuxolimab. This TCR derives from an adult with an advanced solid tumor such as melanoma, head and neck, liver or kidney cancer. CDR3 bases: TGCGCCAGCAGCTTGGTGGCGGGGGGAGGCACAGATACGCAGTATTTT. Protein product: CASSLVAGGGTDTQYF.